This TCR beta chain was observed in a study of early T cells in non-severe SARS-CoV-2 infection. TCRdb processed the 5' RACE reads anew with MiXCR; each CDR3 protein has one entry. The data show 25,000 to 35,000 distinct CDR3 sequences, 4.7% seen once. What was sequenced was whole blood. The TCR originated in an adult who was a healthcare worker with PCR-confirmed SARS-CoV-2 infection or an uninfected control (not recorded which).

This chain's CDR3 is CASSEKVGGANVLTF. For the CDR3, the DNA is TGTGCCAGCAGTGAAAAAGTGGGTGGGGCCAACGTCCTGACTTTC. This chain links TRBV6-1 with TRBJ2-6; D is unresolved. The ends were cut back, 2 bases at V and 3 bases at J, with 8 bases in the middle. This CDR3 has 15 residues. Looked up from germline, CDR1 is MNHNS and CDR2 is SASEGT.